A single sample gave rise to the 3 T cell receptor beta chains below, sequenced in a study of blood T cell repertoires in COVID-19. Profiled with immunoSEQ multiplex PCR; TCRdb holds only in-frame clones, not every one. This table holds under 250,000 clones, around 90% found once. The sequenced sample consisted of peripheral blood. The receptors here all came from a man aged 25-45 years with COVID-19, enrolled during active disease.

This chain connects TRBV28 to TRBJ1-2; maybe TRBD1 (6 bases). The CDR3 is 17 amino acids. CDR1 is MDHEN, CDR2 SYDVKM, per germline. Trimming took off 2 bases at V and 0 bases at J, with 16 bases between the two ends. In nucleotides, the CDR3 is TGTGCCAGCAGTTTAGACTCCCGGGACAACTCTAACTATGGCTACACCTTC. Protein product: CASSLDSRDNSNYGYTF.

The chain combines TRBV3-1 (or the pseudogene TRBV3-2) with TRBJ1-2; 9 bases are a match to TRBD1. The CDR3 totals 14 residues. J was trimmed by 6 bases and V by 4 bases; bases with no gene match: 6. Looked up from germline, CDR1 is LGHDT and CDR2 is YNNKEL (reference sequence). CDR3 coding DNA: TGTGCCAGCAGCCTACCAACAGGGGGCAATGGCTACACCTTC. Encoded protein: CASSLPTGGNGYTF.

The genes are TRBV18 and TRBJ2-7, with unresolved D. The V end lost 3 bases, the J end lost 6 bases, and 12 bases lay between the germline ends. Germline loops: CDR1 KGHSH, CDR2 LQKENI. The CDR3 has 13 amino acids. CDR3 in DNA: TGTGCCAGCTCACCCACAGCCTACGGCGAGCAGTACTTC. As protein: CASSPTAYGEQYF.